The T cell receptor (beta chain) under discussion was sequenced for a study of T cell repertoires in cytomegalovirus infection. This clonotype was counted a few times. MiXCR, applied by TCRdb to the reads, yields one record per CDR3 protein. Of some 180,000 distinct CDR3 sequences detected, about a sixth appear once; the ten largest clones hold under 30%. The CDR3 is 14 residues long. With V trimmed by 5 bases and J by 1 base, 3 bases remained unmatched. CDR1 SQVTM and CDR2 ANQGSEA come from the germline V gene. The TCR was taken from a human donor in good health (CMV status not recorded). Some clones in this sample may be carry-over from other donors' samples. The sample comprised CD8+ T cells from PBMCs. The V call is TRBV29-1, the J call TRBJ1-5, with 9 bases lining up with TRBD1. Here the CDR3 reads CSVQTGGSNQPQHF. In nucleotides, the CDR3 is TGCAGCGTTCAGACAGGGGGGAGCAATCAGCCCCAGCATTTT.